These 19 T cell receptor beta chains were sequenced from one sample in a study of T cells in Graves' hyperthyroidism and ophthalmopathy (dated by TCRdb to the late 2010s). To prepare the library, multiplex PCR was applied. The data were produced on an Illumina HiSeq 2000. The TCR beta CDR3 regions were amplified from RNA transcripts. The first round of RT-PCR for the TCR CDR3 was performed with the HTBI primer set and the Qiagen OneStep RT-PCR kit. TCRdb cleaned the public reads at Q25 with fastp, built clones with MiXCR and kept in-frame beta chains. Each CDR3 protein appears once, grouped with its most common genes and DNA. Here the sample has approximately 870,000 distinct CDR3 sequences; 35% to 40% occur a single time. Of the sample, 7.5% to 9.5% is held by the ten largest clones. Sequenced sample: blood. Receptor source: a man between 18 and 29 years old with Graves' hyperthyroidism.

This clonotype was seen many times. Sequence at one end of the junction differs from germline and may be a read error. The J gene is TRBJ2-5, the V gene TRBV7-7; D gene ambiguous. In germline, CDR1 is SSHAT, CDR2 FNYEAQ (reference sequence). CDR3 length: 13 residues. In DNA, the CDR3 is TGTGCTAGCAGCTTTGCTGGCCAAGAGACCCAGTACTTC. Amino acids: CASSFAGQETQYF. Filled out from reference TRBV7-7 and TRBJ2-5, the complete variable domain reads GAGVSQSPRYKVTKRGQDVTLRCDPISSHATLYWYQQALGQGPEFLTYFNYEAQPDKSGLPSDRFSAERPEGSISTLTIQRTEQRDSAMYRCASSFAGQETQYFGPGTRLLVL.

In this sample, this clonotype turned up a few times. The chain uses TRBV29-1 and TRBJ2-7; 9 bases match TRBD2. The trim removed 5 bases at V and 0 bases at J, leaving 11 bases unmatched. Germline V lookup: CDR1 SQVTM, CDR2 ANQGSEA. There are 16 residues in the CDR3. The CDR3 spells CSVRQAGGRSSYEQYF. The CDR3 bases are TGCAGCGTTAGGCAAGCGGGGGGCCGGAGCTCCTACGAGCAGTACTTC.

This chain uses TRBV29-1 with TRBJ1-1; 9 nucleotides align to TRBD1. CDR3 length equals 15 residues. Germline V gives CDR1 SQVTM, CDR2 ANQGSEA. V shed 6 bases, J shed 2 bases, and the junction held 10 bases outside the gene matches. CDR3 in DNA: TGCAGCGTCAACCCGGACAGGGGAATAAACACTGAAGCTTTCTTT. It codes for CSVNPDRGINTEAFF. The full variable domain, with the rest looked up from reference TRBV29-1 and TRBJ1-1, is SAVISQKPSRDICQRGTSLTIQCQVDSQVTMMFWYRQQPGQSLTLIATANQGSEATYESGFVIDKFPISRPNLTFSTLTVSNMSPEDSSIYLCSVNPDRGINTEAFFGQGTRLTVV.

This clonotype was detected ten times or more. The chain joins TRBV2 to TRBJ1-1; D remains unclear. The CDR3 totals 13 residues. With 3 bases removed from V and 5 bases from J, the gap between germline ends came to 10 bases. Germline lookup yields CDR1 SNHLY and CDR2 FYNNEI. The CDR3 is CASSESAATEAFF. CDR3 nucleotide sequence: TGTGCCAGCAGTGAGTCGGCGGCAACTGAAGCTTTCTTT.

This clonotype turned up a few times. This chain links TRBV20-1 with TRBJ1-3; D not resolved. The length of the CDR3 is 15 residues. The germline V and J ends were trimmed by 0 bases and 6 bases, with 15 bases remaining between them. CDR1 is DFQATT and CDR2 is SNEGSKA in the germline V gene (reference sequence). The CDR3 loop reads CSARDSEGSLNTIYF. CDR3 in DNA: TGCAGTGCTAGAGATTCCGAGGGAAGTTTAAACACCATATATTTT.

J is TRBJ1-1 and V is TRBV29-1, with 8 positions matching TRBD1. V was pared by 0 bases and J by 10 bases, with 10 bases of the junction left unmatched. Germline V gene data show CDR1 as SQVTM and CDR2 as ANQGSEA. The CDR3 consists of 14 residues. CDR3 loop: CSVEDNGQGDGAFF. The CDR3 bases are TGCAGCGTTGAAGATAACGGACAGGGCGATGGAGCTTTCTTT. Full variable domain (outside the CDR3, taken from reference TRBV29-1 and TRBJ1-1): SAVISQKPSRDICQRGTSLTIQCQVDSQVTMMFWYRQQPGQSLTLIATANQGSEATYESGFVIDKFPISRPNLTFSTLTVSNMSPEDSSIYLCSVEDNGQGDGAFFGQGTRLTVV.

This clonotype was detected a few times. The chain employs TRBV3-1 and TRBJ1-1; TRBD1 is a possible D gene (6 bases). V lost 0 bases and J lost 10, with 9 bases in between. The CDR3 consists of 12 residues. Germline CDR1 LGHDT, CDR2 YNNKEL (reference sequence). The CDR3 sequence is CASSQDQGRAFF. The CDR3 DNA follows: TGTGCCAGCAGCCAAGATCAGGGGAGAGCTTTCTTT.

This clonotype has just a few counts. V is TRBV5-6 and J is TRBJ1-2, with TRBD1 as a possible D gene (5 bases). CDR3 length: 15 amino acids. The germline CDR1 and CDR2 sequences are SGHDT and YYEEEE. Trimming removed 3 bases from V and 3 bases from J, with 15 bases in between. CDR3 region: CASSSGGVGDYGYTF. The CDR3 region has the DNA TGTGCCAGCAGCTCGGGGGGAGTTGGAGACTATGGCTACACCTTC.

The rearrangement joins TRBV6-5 to TRBJ2-7; 7 bases are shared with TRBD1. The CDR3 is 15 residues long. Germline assignment: CDR1 MNHEY and CDR2 SVGAGI. The V segment lost 3 bases and the J segment 1 base; nucleotides outside the gene matches: 6. In nucleotides, the CDR3 is TGTGCCAGCAGTTATAATGACAGGGAATCCTACGAGCAGTACTTC. Amino acid sequence: CASSYNDRESYEQYF.

This chain uses TRBV7-6 with TRBJ2-3; D ambiguous. The V gene's germline CDR1 is SGHVS and CDR2 FNYEAQ. V was trimmed by 5 bases and J by 5 bases, leaving 8 bases between them. CDR3 length: 12 amino acids. CDR3 sequence: CASSQAVDTQYF. The CDR3 nucleotides read TGTGCCAGCAGCCAGGCGGTAGATACGCAGTATTTT. Filled out from reference TRBV7-6 and TRBJ2-3, the complete variable domain reads GAGVSQSPRYKVTKRGQDVALRCDPISGHVSLYWYRQALGQGPEFLTYFNYEAQQDKSGLPNDRFSAERPEGSISTLTIQRTEQRDSAMYRCASSQAVDTQYFGPGTRLTVL.

This clonotype was observed a few times. The chain uses TRBV6-5 and TRBJ1-5; D ambiguous. Germline values: CDR1 MNHEY, CDR2 SVGAGI. Trimming took off 6 bases at V and 6 bases at J, with 12 bases between the two ends. The CDR3 totals 13 residues. Here the CDR3 DNA reads TGTGCCAGCAGCCCTACGAGGTTTCAGCCCCAGCATTTT. Its translation: CASSPTRFQPQHF.

The V and J genes are TRBV2 and TRBJ1-2, with D maybe TRBD1 (6 bases). V was pared by 6 bases and J by 4 bases, with 27 bases between. Looked up from germline, CDR1 is SNHLY and CDR2 is FYNNEI. The CDR3 has 18 residues. The CDR3 sequence: CASSFGGTGSNLFYGYTF. Written as DNA, the CDR3 is TGTGCCAGCAGCTTTGGGGGAACAGGGTCTAATCTTTTCTATGGCTACACCTTC.

A few counts support this clonotype. This chain connects TRBV7-9 to TRBJ1-2; D ambiguous. CDR3 length: 15 residues. V lost 1 base to trimming and J lost 1 base, with 10 bases between them. Germline loops: CDR1 SEHNR, CDR2 FQNEAQ (reference sequence). CDR3 DNA: TGTGCCAGCAGCTTAGAGATAGATGGTAACTATGGCTACACCTTC. It is translated as CASSLEIDGNYGYTF.

The V call is TRBV29-1, the J call TRBJ1-1; 8 bases align to TRBD1. The germline CDR1 and CDR2 sequences are SQVTM and ANQGSEA. This CDR3 is built from 15 residues. With 6 bases clipped from V and 0 bases from J, the junction kept 9 bases outside the gene matches. Here the CDR3 reads CSVASLGQVNTEAFF. Here the CDR3 DNA reads TGCAGCGTCGCTTCGCTGGGACAGGTGAACACTGAAGCTTTCTTT.

A remark on this clonotype: A read error may explain this, as a much larger clone is one base away. The chain uses TRBV7-2 and TRBJ1-1; D not resolved. V shed 2 bases and J shed 1 base, with 8 bases lying between them. The CDR3 has 14 amino acids. Germline V gene sequence: CDR1 SGHTA, CDR2 FQGNSA. This chain's CDR3 is CTSSLSGENTEAFF. The DNA of the CDR3 is TGTACCAGCAGCTTATCCGGAGAGAACACTGAAGCTTTCTTT.

The count of this clonotype is one. Being one base from a much bigger clone, this may be a read error. This sequence joins TRBV7-2 and TRBJ1-5, with 8 nucleotides matching TRBD1. Looked up from germline, CDR1 is SGHTA and CDR2 is FQGNSA. This CDR3 is 13 amino acids long. V was pared by 5 bases and J by 9 bases, with 6 bases of the junction left unmatched. The CDR3 sequence: CASSGQGVRPQHF. CDR3 nucleotides: TGTGCCAGCAGCGGACAGGGTGTTCGGCCCCAGCATTTT.

The chain couples TRBV15 to TRBJ2-2; possible D gene TRBD2, 6 bases. The CDR3 has 12 amino acids. CDR1 is LNHNV, CDR2 YYDKDF, per germline (reference sequence). V lost 8 bases and J lost 5, with 9 bases in between. CDR3 nucleotide sequence: TGTGCCACCCCCGGGGGAACCGGGGAGCTGTTTTTT. Translating gives CATPGGTGELFF.

The chain carries TRBV29-1 and TRBJ2-3; D is perhaps TRBD2 (6 bases). This CDR3 has 11 residues. In germline, CDR1 is SQVTM, CDR2 ANQGSEA. V gave up 6 bases and J gave up 11 bases, with 15 bases separating them. The CDR3 nucleotides read TGCAGCGTGGACTGGGACTTTGGGCAGTATTTT. Its translation is CSVDWDFGQYF.

This clonotype has at least ten counts. The rearrangement joins TRBV2 to TRBJ2-5; 7 nucleotides line up with TRBD2. From germline, CDR1 is SNHLY and CDR2 FYNNEI. The J segment lost 4 bases and the V segment lost 8 bases, leaving 4 bases of the junction unmatched. The CDR3 sequence is 12 residues long. CDR3 bases: TGTGCCAGCCTGGGACTACGAGAGACCCAGTACTTC. This gives the protein CASLGLRETQYF.